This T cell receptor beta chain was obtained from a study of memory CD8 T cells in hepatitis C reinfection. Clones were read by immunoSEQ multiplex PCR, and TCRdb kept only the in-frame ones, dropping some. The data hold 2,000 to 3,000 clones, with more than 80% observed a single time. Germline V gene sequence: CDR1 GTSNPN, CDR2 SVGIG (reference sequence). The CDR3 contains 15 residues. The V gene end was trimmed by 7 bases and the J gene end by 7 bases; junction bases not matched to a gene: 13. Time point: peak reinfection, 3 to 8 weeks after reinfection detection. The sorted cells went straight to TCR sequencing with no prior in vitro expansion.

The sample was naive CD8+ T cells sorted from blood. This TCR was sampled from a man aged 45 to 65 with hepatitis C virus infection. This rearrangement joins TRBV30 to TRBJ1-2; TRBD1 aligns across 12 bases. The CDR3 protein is CASSPTGTGGSGYTF. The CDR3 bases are TGTGCCTCTTCCCCTACCGGGACAGGGGGCAGTGGCTACACCTTC. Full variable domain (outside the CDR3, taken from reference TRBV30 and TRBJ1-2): SQTIHQWPATLVQPVGSPLSLECTVEGTSNPNLYWYRQAAGRGLQLLFYSVGIGQISSEVPQNLSASRPQDRQFILSSKKLLLSDSGFYLCASSPTGTGGSGYTFGSGTRLTVV.